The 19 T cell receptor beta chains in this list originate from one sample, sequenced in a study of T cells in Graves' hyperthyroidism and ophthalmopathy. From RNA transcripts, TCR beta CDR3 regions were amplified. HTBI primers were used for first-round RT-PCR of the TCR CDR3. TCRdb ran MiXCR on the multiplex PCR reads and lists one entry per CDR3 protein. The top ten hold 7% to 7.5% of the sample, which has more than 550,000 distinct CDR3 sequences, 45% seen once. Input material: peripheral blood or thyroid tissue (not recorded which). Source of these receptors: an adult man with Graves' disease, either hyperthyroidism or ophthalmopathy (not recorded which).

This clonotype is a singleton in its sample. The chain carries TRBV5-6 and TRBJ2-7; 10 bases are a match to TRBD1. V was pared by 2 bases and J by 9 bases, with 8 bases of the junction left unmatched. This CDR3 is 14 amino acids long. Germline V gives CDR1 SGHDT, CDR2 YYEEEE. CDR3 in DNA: TGTGCCAGCAGCTTCCGGGACAGGGGAAGAGTGCAGTACTTC. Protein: CASSFRDRGRVQYF.

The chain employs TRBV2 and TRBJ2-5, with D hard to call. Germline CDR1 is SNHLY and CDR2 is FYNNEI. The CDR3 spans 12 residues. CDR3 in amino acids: CVLAVVAETQYF. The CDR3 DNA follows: TGTGTCCTGGCGGTGGTCGCGGAGACCCAGTACTTC.

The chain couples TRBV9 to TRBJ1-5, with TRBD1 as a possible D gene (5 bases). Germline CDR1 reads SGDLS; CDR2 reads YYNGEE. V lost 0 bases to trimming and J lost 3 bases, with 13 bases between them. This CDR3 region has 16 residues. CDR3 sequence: CASSVDDGGNNQPQHF. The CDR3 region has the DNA TGTGCCAGCAGCGTAGATGATGGGGGTAACAATCAGCCCCAGCATTTT.

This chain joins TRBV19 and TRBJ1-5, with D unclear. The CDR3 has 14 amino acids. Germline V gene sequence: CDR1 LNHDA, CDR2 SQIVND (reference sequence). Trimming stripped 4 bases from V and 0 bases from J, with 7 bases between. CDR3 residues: CASSTTPSNQPQHF. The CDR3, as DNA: TGTGCCAGTAGTACCACACCTAGCAATCAGCCCCAGCATTTT.

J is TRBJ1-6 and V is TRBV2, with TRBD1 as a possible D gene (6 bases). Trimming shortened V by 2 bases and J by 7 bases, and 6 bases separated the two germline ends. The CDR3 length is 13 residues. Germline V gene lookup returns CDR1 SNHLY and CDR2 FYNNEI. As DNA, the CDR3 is TGTGCCAGCAGTGAACAGGGGAATTCACCCCTCCACTTT. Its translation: CASSEQGNSPLHF.

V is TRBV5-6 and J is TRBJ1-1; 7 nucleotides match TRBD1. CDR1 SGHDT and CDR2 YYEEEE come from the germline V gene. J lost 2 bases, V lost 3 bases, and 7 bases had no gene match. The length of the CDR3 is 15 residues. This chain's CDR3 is CASSWGRDSNTEAFF. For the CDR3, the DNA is TGTGCCAGCAGCTGGGGCCGGGACAGCAACACTGAAGCTTTCTTT.

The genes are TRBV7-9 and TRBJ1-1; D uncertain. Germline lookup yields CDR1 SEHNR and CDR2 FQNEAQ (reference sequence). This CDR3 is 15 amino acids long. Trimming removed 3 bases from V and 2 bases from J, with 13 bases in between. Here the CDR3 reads CASSFGGPLNTEAFF. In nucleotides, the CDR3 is TGTGCCAGCAGCTTCGGCGGACCGCTAAACACTGAAGCTTTCTTT.

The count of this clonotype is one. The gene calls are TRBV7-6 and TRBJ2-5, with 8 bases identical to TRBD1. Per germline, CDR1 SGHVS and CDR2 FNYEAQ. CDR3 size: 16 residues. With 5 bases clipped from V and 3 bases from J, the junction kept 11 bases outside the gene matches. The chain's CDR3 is CASSRRPGTGKETQYF. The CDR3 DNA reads TGTGCCAGCAGCCGAAGACCCGGGACAGGCAAAGAGACCCAGTACTTC.

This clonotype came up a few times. CDR3 nucleotides: TGTGCCAGCAGCTTGATCGACACGAACACTGAAGCTTTCTTT. It specifies CASSLIDTNTEAFF. J is TRBJ1-1 and V is TRBV7-9; no definite D call. The germline V and J ends were trimmed by 3 bases and 1 base, with 9 bases remaining between them. The CDR3 is 14 amino acids. Germline CDR1 and CDR2: SEHNR and FQNEAQ (reference sequence). The variable domain in full, completed from reference TRBV7-9 and TRBJ1-1, reads DTGVSQNPRHKITKRGQNVTFRCDPISEHNRLYWYRQTLGQGPEFLTYFQNEAQLEKSRLLSDRFSAERPKGSFSTLEIQRTEQGDSAMYLCASSLIDTNTEAFFGQGTRLTVV.

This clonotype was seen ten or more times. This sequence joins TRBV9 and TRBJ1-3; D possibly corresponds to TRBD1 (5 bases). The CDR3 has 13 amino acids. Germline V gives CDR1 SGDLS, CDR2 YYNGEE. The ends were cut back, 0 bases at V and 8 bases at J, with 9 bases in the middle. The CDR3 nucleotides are TGTGCCAGCAGCGTAGACAGGAGAGACACCATATATTTT. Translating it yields CASSVDRRDTIYF. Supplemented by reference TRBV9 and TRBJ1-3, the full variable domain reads DSGVTQTPKHLITATGQRVTLRCSPRSGDLSVYWYQQSLDQGLQFLIQYYNGEERAKGNILERFSAQQFPDLHSELNLSSLELGDSALYFCASSVDRRDTIYFGEGSWLTVV.

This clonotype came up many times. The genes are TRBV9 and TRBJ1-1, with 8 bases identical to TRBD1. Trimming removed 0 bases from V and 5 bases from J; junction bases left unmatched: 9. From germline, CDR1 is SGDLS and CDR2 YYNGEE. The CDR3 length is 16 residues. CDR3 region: CASSVGQGAVGTEAFF. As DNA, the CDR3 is TGTGCCAGCAGCGTAGGGCAGGGGGCAGTCGGAACTGAAGCTTTCTTT. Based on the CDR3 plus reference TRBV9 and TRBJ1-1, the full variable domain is DSGVTQTPKHLITATGQRVTLRCSPRSGDLSVYWYQQSLDQGLQFLIQYYNGEERAKGNILERFSAQQFPDLHSELNLSSLELGDSALYFCASSVGQGAVGTEAFFGQGTRLTVV.

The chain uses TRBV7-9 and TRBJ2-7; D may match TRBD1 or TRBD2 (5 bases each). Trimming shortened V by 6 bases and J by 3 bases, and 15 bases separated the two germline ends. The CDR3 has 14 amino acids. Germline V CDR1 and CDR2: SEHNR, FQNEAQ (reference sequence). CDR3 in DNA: TGTGCCAGCAGTGAAGTGAGAGGGGTCTACGAGCAGTACTTC. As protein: CASSEVRGVYEQYF.

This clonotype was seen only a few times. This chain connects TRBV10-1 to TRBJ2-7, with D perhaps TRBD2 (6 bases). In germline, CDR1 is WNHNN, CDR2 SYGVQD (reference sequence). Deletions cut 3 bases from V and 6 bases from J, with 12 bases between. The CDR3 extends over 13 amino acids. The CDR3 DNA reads TGCGCCAGCAGTGAACCGGGTAGCGGCGAGCAGTACTTC. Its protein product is CASSEPGSGEQYF.

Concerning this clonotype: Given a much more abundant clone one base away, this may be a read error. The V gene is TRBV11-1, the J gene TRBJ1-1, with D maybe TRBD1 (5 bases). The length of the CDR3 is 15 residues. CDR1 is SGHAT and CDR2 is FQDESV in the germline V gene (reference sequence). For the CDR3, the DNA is TGTGCCAGCAGCTTAGCCCAGGGCGTGAACACTGGAGCTTTCTTT. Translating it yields CASSLAQGVNTGAFF.

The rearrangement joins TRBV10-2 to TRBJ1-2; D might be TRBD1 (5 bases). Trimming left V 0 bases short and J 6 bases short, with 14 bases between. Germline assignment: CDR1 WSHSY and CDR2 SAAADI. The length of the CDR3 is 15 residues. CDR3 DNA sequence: TGCGCCAGCAGTGAGTCTCCAGGGAAGGGCGATGGCTACACCTTC. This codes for CASSESPGKGDGYTF.

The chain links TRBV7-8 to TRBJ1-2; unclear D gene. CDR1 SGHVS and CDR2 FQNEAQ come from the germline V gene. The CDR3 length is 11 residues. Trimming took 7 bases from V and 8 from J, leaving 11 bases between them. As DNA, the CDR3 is TGTGCCAGCACCCGGTTCCGGGGCTACACCTTC. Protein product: CASTRFRGYTF.

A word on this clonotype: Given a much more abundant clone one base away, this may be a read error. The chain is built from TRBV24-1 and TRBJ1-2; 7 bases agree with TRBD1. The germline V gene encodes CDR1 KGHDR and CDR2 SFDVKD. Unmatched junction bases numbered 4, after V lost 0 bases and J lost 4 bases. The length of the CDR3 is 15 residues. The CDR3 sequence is CATSDLTGEAYGYTF. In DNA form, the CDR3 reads TGTGCCACCAGTGATTTGACAGGGGAGGCCTATGGCTACACCTTC.

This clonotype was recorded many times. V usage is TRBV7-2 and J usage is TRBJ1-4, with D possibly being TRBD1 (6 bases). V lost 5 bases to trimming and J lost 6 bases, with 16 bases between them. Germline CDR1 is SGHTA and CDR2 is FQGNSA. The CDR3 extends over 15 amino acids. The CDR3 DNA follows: TGTGCCAGCAGCACTGGACAGCGTCGATATGAAAAACTGTTTTTT. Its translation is CASSTGQRRYEKLFF.

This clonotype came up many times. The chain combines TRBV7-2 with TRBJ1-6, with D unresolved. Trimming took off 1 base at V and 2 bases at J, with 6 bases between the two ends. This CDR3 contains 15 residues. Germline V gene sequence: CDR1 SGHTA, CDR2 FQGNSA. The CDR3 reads CASSLGQTYNSPLHF. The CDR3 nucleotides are TGTGCCAGCAGCTTAGGCCAGACCTATAATTCACCCCTCCACTTT.